One and the same sample provided the 4 T cell receptor beta chains below, sequenced in a study of blood T cell repertoires in COVID-19. Clones were read by immunoSEQ multiplex PCR, and TCRdb kept only the in-frame ones, dropping some. Altogether about 260,000 clones are present, 80% to 85% being singletons, with the ten largest covering under 5%. The sample consisted of peripheral blood. These TCRs come from a man in his 60s with acute or convalescent COVID-19.

The chain is built from TRBV6-5 and TRBJ2-2, with D tentatively TRBD1 (6 bases). Germline loops: CDR1 MNHEY, CDR2 SVGAGI. The germline V and J ends were trimmed by 3 bases and 3 bases, with 14 bases remaining between them. The CDR3 consists of 16 residues. DNA for the CDR3: TGTGCCAGCAGTTATATTGGGACACCCTACACCGGGGAGCTGTTTTTT. It is translated as CASSYIGTPYTGELFF.

The rearrangement joins TRBV5-1 to TRBJ2-7, with 12 bases matching TRBD2. CDR1 is SGHRS and CDR2 is YFSETQ in the germline V gene. Trimming removed 1 base from V and 0 bases from J; junction bases left unmatched: 8. The CDR3 is 18 residues long. The CDR3 region has the DNA TGCGCCAGCAGCTTGAGGTCTAGCGGGAGGGGGAGCTCCTACGAGCAGTACTTC. It specifies CASSLRSSGRGSSYEQYF.

The chain recombines TRBV6-6 with TRBJ1-6; possibly TRBD1 for D (6 bases). The CDR3 has 13 residues. CDR1 and CDR2 from the germline V gene are MNHNY and SVGAGI (reference sequence). Trimming took off 4 bases at V and 10 bases at J, with 11 bases between the two ends. The CDR3: CASSSGQRSPLHF. The CDR3 DNA reads as TGTGCCAGCAGTTCCGGACAGAGGTCACCCCTCCACTTT.

CDR3 amino acids: CASSLAGGPNEQFF. The CDR3 DNA is TGTGCCAGCAGTTTAGCGGGGGGGCCGAATGAGCAGTTCTTC. V is TRBV27 and J is TRBJ2-1; 9 bases fit TRBD2. The J segment lost 7 bases and the V segment lost 2 bases, leaving 3 bases of the junction unmatched. The CDR3 runs 14 residues. CDR1 and CDR2 (germline): MNHEY, SMNVEV (reference sequence).